Below are 5 T cell receptor beta chains sequenced from a single sample in a study of beta chain features in type 1 diabetes (dated by TCRdb to between 2018 and 2020). The library relied on the immunoSEQ multiplex PCR assay. The High Capacity cDNA Reverse Transcription Kit was used to reverse transcribe all of the isolated RNA, meaning that expressed TCRB transcripts were what got sequenced. The table was pulled from immuneACCESS by TCRdb, which kept in-frame rearrangements only. Such tables lose some clones; where checked, under half of the loss comes from unresolved V genes, and the rest has no known cause. The sample includes hundreds of thousands of clones, with around an eighth observed a single time. The leading ten clones occupy around 0.02% of the sample. The specimen sequenced was naive CD4+ T cells from blood. The intended sense of this specimen's cell subset or site label: true naive CD4+ T cells. All receptors come from a man between 18 and 35 years old in good health.

The count of this clone is one. This chain connects TRBV5-1 to TRBJ2-3; TRBD2 might be the D (6 bases). The germline CDR1 and CDR2 sequences are SGHRS and YFSETQ. CDR3 length equals 15 residues. Trimming cost V 4 bases and J 8 bases, with 20 bases left between them. The DNA of the CDR3 is TGCGCCAGCAGCGGGGAACCGGGACTGCGGGGTACGCAGTATTTT. Amino acid sequence: CASSGEPGLRGTQYF.

This clone was counted a few times. This chain uses TRBV28 with TRBJ2-4, with D possibly matching TRBD1 (5 bases). This CDR3 contains 16 residues. Trimming shortened V by 1 base and J by 0 bases, and 10 bases separated the two germline ends. Germline CDR1 is MDHEN and CDR2 is SYDVKM. The CDR3 spells CASSLLTDLAKNIQYF. Here the CDR3 DNA reads TGTGCCAGCAGTTTATTGACAGATCTAGCCAAAAACATTCAGTACTTC.

V is TRBV6-6 and J is TRBJ2-5; 7 bases line up with TRBD1. Germline CDR1 MNHNY, CDR2 SVGAGI (reference sequence). Unmatched junction bases numbered 0, after V lost 6 bases and J lost 5 bases. The CDR3 spans 11 residues. This CDR3 is CASRTGETQYF. CDR3 DNA: TGTGCCAGCAGGACAGGGGAGACCCAGTACTTC.

The chain joins TRBV18 to TRBJ2-2, with D possibly matching TRBD1 (6 bases). The germline V gene has CDR1 KGHSH and CDR2 LQKENI. CDR3 length equals 16 residues. V was clipped by 1 base and J by 5 bases, with 14 bases between them. The chain's CDR3 is CASSPRTALGTGELFF. The DNA of the CDR3 is TGTGCCAGCTCACCACGGACAGCCTTGGGGACCGGGGAGCTGTTTTTT.

This clone came up a few times. The gene calls are TRBV28 and TRBJ2-6, with D tentatively TRBD2 (6 bases). The CDR3 contains 14 residues. V was clipped by 11 bases and J by 2 bases, with 13 bases between them. Germline V gives CDR1 MDHEN, CDR2 SYDVKM. The CDR3 protein is CARPGDPGANVLTF. The CDR3 DNA is TGTGCCCGTCCGGGGGACCCTGGGGCCAACGTCCTGACTTTC.